Each of the 14 T cell receptor beta chains below was sequenced from the same sample in a study of monozygotic twins with inflammatory bowel disease. TCRdb re-analyzed the 5' RACE reads; it lists each CDR3 protein once, without DNA. Its table lists fewer than 400,000 distinct CDR3 sequences. Sequencing was done on a sample of blood. These receptors all come from a human donor with ulcerative colitis or Crohn's disease, or a healthy co-twin of an affected twin (not recorded which).

The chain joins TRBV27 to TRBJ1-5; the D call of TRBD1 rests on TCRdb alone, since no DNA is present to check it. CDR3 length: 15 residues. CDR1 is MNHEY and CDR2 is SMNVEV in the germline V gene (reference sequence). This CDR3 reads CASRRDGWTHQPQHF.

The chain is built from TRBV5-1 and TRBJ1-6; TCRdb's assignment of TRBD1 cannot be checked, as there is no DNA. The CDR3 sequence is 15 residues long. Germline lookup yields CDR1 SGHRS and CDR2 YFSETQ. The CDR3 loop reads CASRFGTAYNSPLHF.

This rearrangement joins TRBV14 to TRBJ2-5; as DNA is missing, the TRBD2 call by TCRdb cannot be tested. Per the germline V gene, CDR1 is SGHDN and CDR2 is FVKESK. This CDR3 comprises 16 residues. The CDR3 here is CASSQSGLAGLETQYF.

The genes are TRBV10-1 and TRBJ2-3. Germline V gives CDR1 WNHNN, CDR2 SYGVQD (reference sequence). This CDR3 comprises 15 residues. CDR3 residues: CANSRLESSTDTQYF.

CDR3: CATSDRLAGSYNEQFF. This chain joins TRBV24-1 and TRBJ2-1; TCRdb reports TRBD2, a call that lacks DNA to check it against. Germline CDR1 KGHDR, CDR2 SFDVKD. CDR3 size: 16 residues.

This sequence joins TRBV5-1 and TRBJ2-6. Germline CDR1 and CDR2: SGHRS and YFSETQ. The CDR3 sequence is 16 residues long. CDR3 residues: CASSGSAGTGANVLTF.

This chain links TRBV11-2 with TRBJ1-2; there is no DNA to check the TCRdb D call of TRBD1. Germline V CDR1 and CDR2: SGHAT, FQNNGV. The CDR3 runs 15 residues. CDR3 loop: CASSPTGTGIYGYTF.

J is TRBJ2-7 and V is TRBV19; TCRdb's D call, TRBD1, is unchecked because there is no DNA. Germline lookup yields CDR1 LNHDA and CDR2 SQIVND (reference sequence). This CDR3 contains 14 residues. The CDR3 loop reads CASSNSGGLYEQYF.

V usage is TRBV3-1 and J usage is TRBJ1-4; TCRdb's assignment of TRBD1 cannot be checked, as there is no DNA. Per germline, CDR1 LGHDT and CDR2 YNNKEL (reference sequence). This CDR3 has 15 residues. The CDR3 protein is CASSRPGQRQEKLFF.

The chain combines TRBV20-1 with TRBJ1-2; TCRdb lists TRBD1, though no DNA is available to test this call. The germline gives CDR1 DFQATT, CDR2 SNEGSKA (reference sequence). The CDR3 sequence is 13 residues long. CDR3 protein: CSVRQAPTRGYTF.

This rearrangement joins TRBV13 to TRBJ2-2; the D call of TRBD2 rests on TCRdb alone, since no DNA is present to check it. The germline V gene has CDR1 PRHDT and CDR2 FYEKMQ (reference sequence). This CDR3 has 18 amino acids. The CDR3 protein is CASSYIGWRVRNTGELFF.

The V and J genes are TRBV12-3 or TRBV12-4 and TRBJ1-5. The CDR3 runs 14 residues. CDR3 amino acids: CASSSDRWNQPQHF.

The chain is built from TRBV4-2 and TRBJ1-6. The CDR3 spans 17 residues. In germline, CDR1 is LGHNA, CDR2 YNFKEQ. CDR3 sequence reads: CASSQESSRYNNSPLHF.

This rearrangement joins TRBV5-1 to TRBJ1-6; as DNA is missing, the TRBD1 call by TCRdb cannot be tested. This CDR3 comprises 15 residues. Looked up from germline, CDR1 is SGHRS and CDR2 is YFSETQ. CDR3 in amino acids: CASSLGQGRNSPLHF.